This T cell receptor beta chain came from a study of T cell repertoires in cytomegalovirus infection. Study-level points and caveats: Clonotypes of TCR beta that were HLA-C-restricted and CMV-specific dominated the ex vivo response.

Each CDR3 protein gets one entry after TCRdb re-called the reads with MiXCR. The table lists some 940,000 distinct CDR3 sequences, around 29% of them singletons. The V gene's germline CDR1 is SNHLY and CDR2 FYNNEI. The CDR3 runs to 13 residues. The V end lost 6 bases, the J end lost 4 bases, and 12 bases lay between the germline ends. This clonotype appeared once. Antigen: not known. The clonotype originates from a human donor in good health (CMV status not recorded). Some clones in this sample may be carry-over from other donors' samples. The specimen was cultured CD8+ T cells from PBMCs, collected from culture after CMV antigen stimulation. The V and J genes are TRBV2 and TRBJ1-1; possibly TRBD1 for D (6 bases). The CDR3 spells CASRRGEVTEAFF. The CDR3 DNA follows: TGTGCCAGCAGAAGGGGGGAAGTCACTGAAGCTTTCTTT.